The following is a TCR beta chain sequence with its context. Its target antigen remains unknown. The sample holds no much larger clone one base away, and base qualities are not on file. Using the deep immunoSEQ assay, TCR CDR3 regions were amplified from genomic DNA by multiplex PCR. For each cell subset, the extracted genomic DNA was distributed evenly across all wells of several immunoSEQ 96-well plates, and each plate served as one replicate. For sorted subsets, about 210 ng of genomic DNA, equivalent to some 30,000 T cell genomes, went into each replicate PCR. Purified libraries were quantified with a Qubit 3.0 fluorometer, sized on a Bioanalyzer 2100, and re-quantified with the KAPA Library Quantification kit. A separate single-read 150-cycle Illumina NextSeq 550 flow cell was used to sequence each immunoSEQ 96-well plate. The original pipeline was this. Because the immunoSEQ output held only junctional sequences and lacked quality scores, the filtering could not match the filtering applied to full-length reads. To assign V/J genes and CDR3, sequences were annotated using PyIR, a Python wrapper for IgBLAST v1.9, with IMGT germline references. Any read was removed if the V/J assignment was weak (E-value above 1e-6), the CDR3 was missing, or the read contained stop codons, out-of-frame junctions, or ambiguous translated residues. V3J clonotypes were defined as sequences sharing an identical inferred V gene, J gene, and CDR3 amino acid sequence. To compute the percentage overlap between repertoires, the number of shared unique clonotypes was divided by the size of the smaller repertoire. Three approaches were used to assess repertoire richness: RTK rarefaction, the Chao1 estimator, and Recon v2.1 estimates of unobserved clonotypes. Generation probabilities for all TCRbeta clonotypes obtained by the gDNA method from a few donors were computed using OLGA. This is the immuneACCESS table as TCRdb keeps it, with only in-frame sequences that have V and J called. A part of the clones is gone; compared with another copy, unresolved V genes explain less than half, and the rest is unexplained. V, J and clone size are those of that table, while D and trimming were read from the DNA. This sample gives over 1.5 million clones in total; under 99% of them show up just once. Clones ranked in the top ten supply roughly 0.45% of the sample.

The data were obtained in a study of shared clonotypes between healthy human individuals (dated by TCRdb to between 2020 and 2021). About the investigation overall: Three men and a couple of women, aged 18 to 49 years, made up the cohort. Each donor's leukapheresis produced roughly between about 0.85 and 10 billion PBMCs. To increase sequencing depth and limit assay-specific biases, TCR repertoire library preparation and sequencing were carried out by different laboratories using diverse techniques. The study deeply sequenced blood TCR repertoires of about 5 healthy adults to estimate repertoire size and the extent of clonotype sharing between individuals. For each donor, CD4 naive and CD4 memory were each run on three plates, CD8 naive on two plates, and CD8 memory on one plate.

The paper as a whole reports these results and caveats: The small number of donors limited the genetic and exposure-history diversity represented. Naive subsets generally had larger estimated clonotype richness than memory subsets did. About 5% of naive CD4, roughly 3.5% of naive CD8, roughly 2.4% of memory CD4, and approximately 0.4% of memory CD8 clonotypes were shared across four donors. Even with the large sequencing depth, rarefaction of the sorted-subset datasets indicated that sequencing was incomplete. Compared with non-shared clonotypes, clonotypes shared by all four sorted-subset donors had higher generation probabilities. Sampling was restricted to blood, and TCR repertoires in tissue are likely to differ from TCR repertoires in blood. Pairwise subsampling led to the expectation that sequencing depth would affect the degree of clonotype sharing among donors.

The donors were healthy, HIV-negative adults with no recently reported acute infections or vaccinations. All donors were Caucasian adults living in Nashville, Tennessee, USA. Magnetic negative selection was used to enrich CD4+ T cells, after which naive cells were positively selected on CD45RA and the negative fraction became the memory subset. After blood collection by leukapheresis, PBMCs were isolated using Ficoll-Histopaque density gradient centrifugation and then cryopreserved in the vapor phase of liquid nitrogen. Analytical flow cytometry was used to check the purity and quantity of each magnetically sorted T cell population. Genomic DNA was isolated from every sorted fraction and measured by UV absorbance on a Nanodrop 2000c. The specimen was naive CD4+ T cells sorted from blood. The label giving this sample's cell subset or site can be read as: CD45RA+ positively selected. This TCR derives from a man aged 25 to 45 in good health.

The CDR3 reads as follows: CASSLGRAWTEAFF. The DNA sequence is given as TGTGCCAGCAGCTTAGGGAGGGCATGGACTGAAGCTTTCTTT. The chain uses TRBV7-2 and TRBJ1-1; the D gene assignment is ambiguous. The germline V gene yields SGHTA for CDR1 and FQGNSA for CDR2. Trimming at the junction amounts to 1 base on V and 5 bases on J, and the germline ends lie 11 bases apart. The cysteine opens and the phenylalanine closes a CDR3 of 14 amino acids. The retained sequence is limited to the CDR3, 42 bases, with the frame set at the first base.